Listed here is a single T cell receptor (beta chain). Its antigen remains undetermined. Per-base qualities were not stored, and no clone one base away is much larger. Its CDR3 holds 14 amino acids, cysteine through phenylalanine. The DNA shown is the 42-base CDR3, in frame from base 1. Reading the germline V gene gives CDR1 SGHTA and CDR2 FQGNSA. V is pared back by 2 bases and J by 7 bases, with 12 bases lying between the germline termini. Every patient had bone marrow sampled at the time of active disease. Ficoll-Hypaque density gradient centrifugation was used to isolate bone marrow mononuclear cells. Myeloma plasma cells were removed and CD138-negative cells were collected by negative selection after labeling with CD138 magnetic microbeads on a MACS separator. Flow cytometry with CD138 antibodies on an Attune NxT was used to check how pure the isolated cells were. Total RNA was extracted using TRIzol reagent and was quantified on a NanoDrop spectrophotometer. For each patient, paired RNA-seq and IR-seq were run on the CD138-negative bone marrow sample from that patient.

This entry is derived from a study of read filtering for tumor transcriptome and immune sequencing (dated by TCRdb to the early 2020s). Broadly, across the study: Of the patients in the cohort, approximately 17 were male and 14 were female, and their mean age was approximately 66 years, with a range of about 47 to 85. Under revised international staging, roughly 8 patients fell into R-ISS I, 15 or so into R-ISS II and over five into R-ISS III. The study compared TCR repertoires from targeted immune repertoire sequencing and bulk whole-transcriptome sequencing run on the same bone marrow samples. TCR-region mapped reads per sample ranged from about 4.05 to 11 million with IR-seq versus only roughly 75 to 1273 with RNA-seq. One of the main goals was to work out a read-filtering strategy for immune repertoire data, in particular whether clonotypes backed by only a single read should be removed. After DNase treatment, whole-transcriptome libraries were prepared using the TruSeq RNA Access Library Prep Kit.

TCR libraries were constructed from roughly 0.4 ug RNA using the Immunoverse kit, and molecular barcoded adaptors covering alpha/delta and beta/gamma chains were employed. The same RNA used for transcriptome sequencing was used for TCR library preparation. Sequencing of TCR libraries was carried out on an Illumina HiSeq 4000 with 2 x 150 cycles. For the original study's pipeline: TCR reads were aligned to human V, D, J and C references and assembled into CDR3 clonotypes with MiXCR, including quality filtering and error correction. Clonotype counts and gene usage diversity were analyzed with the tcR package in R. For inspection of raw mapping reads, RNA-seq reads were mapped by STAR aligner version 2.5.3a onto GRCh37 of the human genome. To test the effect of sequencing depth on detected clonotypes, IR-seq fastq files were randomly downsampled using Seqtk 1.3. TCRdb reran the public reads through fastp at Q25 and MiXCR, keeping productive beta chains. Each CDR3 protein gets just one entry, which takes the most common genes and DNA from the rows behind it. Clone size and V and J calls follow TCRdb, not the original study. The sample table contains approximately 93,000 distinct CDR3 sequences; only one count was recorded for about 22% of them. Clones ranked in the top ten supply around 10% of the sample.

Overall study results and their limits: Removing single-read clonotypes increased the correlation between IR-seq and RNA-seq shared clonotype proportions. Single-read clonotypes made up around 82% of clonotypes but around 3.8% of total reads in IR-seq, and less than 75% of clonotypes and 44.6% of reads in RNA-seq. Compared with RNA-seq, IR-seq captured clonotypes at much greater depth and more reliably, and a smaller IR-seq throughput was enough to identify most of the shared clonotypes. Rather than purified T cells, the sorted CD138-negative fraction was a mixed bone marrow immune population.

Input material: a population of CD138-negative cells sorted from bone marrow. The cell subset or site label here, explained by the study, means: bone marrow mononuclear cells depleted of CD138+ plasma/myeloma cells by negative magnetic selection. Recombination joined TRBV7-2 with TRBJ2-1; TRBD1 is a weak D gene call, 6 bases matching. The clonotype comes from a donor aged 40 or older with multiple myeloma. The base sequence is TGTGCCAGCAGCTTAATGGGGGCAGGGAATGAGCAGTTCTTC. It translates to CASSLMGAGNEQFF.